One sample yielded the 5 T cell receptor beta chains listed below, sequenced in a study of CD8 T cells in Susac syndrome. An input of roughly 0.5 to 1 ug of RNA was subjected to reverse transcription using random hexamers. TCRdb analysed the immunoSEQ multiplex PCR reads with MiXCR anew, one entry per CDR3 protein. The sample yields 130,000 or so distinct CDR3 sequences, more than 75% seen once. Sequencing was carried out using CD8+ T cells from PBMCs. These receptors came from a human donor with multiple sclerosis.

The V gene is TRBV30, the J gene TRBJ2-2, with TRBD2 matching 10 bases. Per the germline V gene, CDR1 is GTSNPN and CDR2 is SVGIG (reference sequence). This CDR3 comprises 16 residues. V was pared by 1 base and J by 4 bases, with 6 bases of the junction left unmatched. The CDR3 DNA reads as TGTGCCTGGAGTGATGTAGCGGGGGGCATCACCGGGGAGCTGTTTTTT. Protein sequence: CAWSDVAGGITGELFF.

The chain combines TRBV27 with TRBJ1-1; weak D call: TRBD1 (6 bases). There are 17 residues in the CDR3. Germline loops: CDR1 MNHEY, CDR2 SMNVEV (reference sequence). Trimming shortened V by 10 bases and J by 0 bases, and 24 bases separated the two germline ends. DNA of the CDR3: TGTGCCACCCTCTTATCGGCAGGGGAGATGATGAACACTGAAGCTTTCTTT. Amino acid sequence: CATLLSAGEMMNTEAFF.

This chain uses TRBV7-9 with TRBJ2-7, with TRBD1 identical over 8 bases. The CDR3 is made up of 14 amino acids. Losses at the gene ends were 5 bases for V and 5 bases for J; bases not matched to a gene: 8. CDR1 SEHNR and CDR2 FQNEAQ come from the germline V gene (reference sequence). The CDR3 here is CASSPRTGSDEQYF. The CDR3 nucleotides are TGTGCCAGCAGCCCCCGGACAGGGAGCGACGAGCAGTACTTC. Looking up the rest from reference TRBV7-9 and TRBJ2-7 gives the full variable domain: DTGVSQNPRHKITKRGQNVTFRCDPISEHNRLYWYRQTLGQGPEFLTYFQNEAQLEKSRLLSDRFSAERPKGSFSTLEIQRTEQGDSAMYLCASSPRTGSDEQYFGPGTRLTVT.

The chain combines TRBV6-2 or TRBV6-3 with TRBJ2-2; unclear D gene. Trimming took off 0 bases at V and 6 bases at J, with 8 bases between the two ends. The CDR3 extends over 14 amino acids. CDR1 is MNHEY and CDR2 is SVGEGT in the germline V gene. The CDR3 protein is CASSYSKGSGELFF. CDR3 DNA sequence: TGTGCCAGCAGTTACTCGAAAGGGTCCGGGGAGCTGTTTTTT.

Comments on this clonotype: The junction shows a germline mismatch at one end, possibly a read error. The chain joins TRBV7-9 to TRBJ1-3; D is possibly TRBD1 (5 bases). The CDR3 sequence is 15 residues long. The germline V gene encodes CDR1 SEHNR and CDR2 FQNEAQ (reference sequence). CDR3 bases: TGTGCCAGCAGCCCGCAGGGTTCTTCTGAAAACACCATATATTTT. Protein product: CASSPQGSSENTIYF.